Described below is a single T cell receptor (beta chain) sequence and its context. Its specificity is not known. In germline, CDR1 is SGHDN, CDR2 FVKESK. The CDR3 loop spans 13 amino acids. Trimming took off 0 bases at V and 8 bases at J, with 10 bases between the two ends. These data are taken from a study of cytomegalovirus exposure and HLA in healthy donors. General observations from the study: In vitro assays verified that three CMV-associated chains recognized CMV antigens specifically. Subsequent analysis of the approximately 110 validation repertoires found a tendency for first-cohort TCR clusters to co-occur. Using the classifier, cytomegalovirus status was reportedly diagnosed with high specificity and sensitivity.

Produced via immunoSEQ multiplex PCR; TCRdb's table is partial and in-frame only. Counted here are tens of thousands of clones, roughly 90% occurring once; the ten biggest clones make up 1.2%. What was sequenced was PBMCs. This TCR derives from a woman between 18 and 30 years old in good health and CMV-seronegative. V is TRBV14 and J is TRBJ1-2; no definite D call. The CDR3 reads CASSQDRVYGYTF. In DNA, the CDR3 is TGTGCCAGCAGCCAAGACCGGGTCTACGGCTACACCTTC.